A selection of T cell receptor beta chains follows, all from one sample in a study of blood T cell repertoires in COVID-19. Measured with immunoSEQ multiplex PCR; TCRdb has only the in-frame clones, and not every one. The profile shows under 130,000 clones, roughly 85% of them singletons. Sequenced sample: peripheral blood. Receptors originate from a woman older than 75 with acute or convalescent COVID-19. Both conserved end residues are part of each CDR3. The order of the fields is CDR3 protein, CDR3 DNA, V gene, J gene, clone size, CDR3 length, D gene. A D gene is named only where the DNA matches it firmly. Clone size is given for some rows only: seen once, a few or many times, or a class if the clone is expanded.

CDR3aa: CASRVSGANTGELFF; CDR3nt: TGTGCCAGCCGGGTCTCGGGGGCGAACACCGGGGAGCTGTTTTTT; v_gene: TRBV6-5; j_gene: TRBJ2-2; abundance: NA; len: 15; d_gene: NA
CDR3aa: CASSLEVYSPLHF; CDR3nt: TGTGCCAGCAGCCTGGAGGTCTATTCACCCCTCCACTTT; v_gene: TRBV27; j_gene: TRBJ1-6; abundance: once; len: 13; d_gene: NA
CDR3aa: CASSIGARGLGNQPQHF; CDR3nt: TGTGCCAGTAGTATAGGGGCGAGGGGGCTGGGCAATCAGCCCCAGCATTTT; v_gene: TRBV19; j_gene: TRBJ1-5; abundance: NA; len: 17; d_gene: TRBD1
CDR3aa: CASSLRPGQNTEAFF; CDR3nt: TGTGCCAGCAGCTTGAGGCCTGGACAGAACACTGAAGCTTTCTTT; v_gene: TRBV11-2; j_gene: TRBJ1-1; abundance: NA; len: 15; d_gene: NA
CDR3aa: CASSQAGRGAPINEQFF; CDR3nt: TGCGCCAGCAGCCAAGCGGGGAGGGGGGCGCCGATCAATGAGCAGTTCTTC; v_gene: TRBV4-1; j_gene: TRBJ2-1; abundance: NA; len: 17; d_gene: NA
CDR3aa: CASSNQGTTNTGELFF; CDR3nt: TGCGCCAGCAGCAACCAGGGGACTACGAACACCGGGGAGCTGTTTTTT; v_gene: TRBV5-1; j_gene: TRBJ2-2; abundance: NA; len: 16; d_gene: NA
CDR3aa: CASSPGWGAGYGYTF; CDR3nt: TGTGCCAGCAGCCCCGGGTGGGGCGCTGGCTATGGCTACACCTTC; v_gene: TRBV7-9; j_gene: TRBJ1-2; abundance: NA; len: 15; d_gene: NA
CDR3aa: CASRLGGSTDTQYF; CDR3nt: TGTGCCAGCAGGCTAGGGGGCTCCACAGATACGCAGTATTTT; v_gene: TRBV6-5; j_gene: TRBJ2-3; abundance: NA; len: 14; d_gene: TRBD1
CDR3aa: CASSSGQGSGYTF; CDR3nt: TGCGCCAGCAGCTCGGGACAGGGAAGCGGCTACACCTTC; v_gene: TRBV5-1; j_gene: TRBJ1-2; abundance: NA; len: 13; d_gene: TRBD1
CDR3aa: CASSPGSGVTTEAFF; CDR3nt: TGCGCCAGCAGCCCCGGCTCAGGGGTGACCACTGAAGCTTTCTTT; v_gene: TRBV5-1; j_gene: TRBJ1-1; abundance: NA; len: 15; d_gene: NA
CDR3aa: CASKETGGQETQYF; CDR3nt: TGCGCCAGCAAGGAAACCGGGGGCCAAGAGACCCAGTACTTC; v_gene: TRBV5-1; j_gene: TRBJ2-5; abundance: NA; len: 14; d_gene: NA
CDR3aa: CASSYGTPSSTDTQYF; CDR3nt: TGTGCCAGCAGTTACGGGACACCAAGTAGCACAGATACGCAGTATTTT; v_gene: TRBV6-5; j_gene: TRBJ2-3; abundance: NA; len: 16; d_gene: NA
CDR3aa: CASSSEGTSRFNEQFF; CDR3nt: TGTGCCAGCAGCTCCGAGGGGACTAGCAGATTTAATGAGCAGTTCTTC; v_gene: TRBV7-6; j_gene: TRBJ2-1; abundance: NA; len: 16; d_gene: TRBD2
CDR3aa: CASKQGANSPLHF; CDR3nt: TGCGCCAGCAAGCAGGGGGCAAATTCACCCCTCCACTTT; v_gene: TRBV10-2; j_gene: TRBJ1-6; abundance: NA; len: 13; d_gene: TRBD1
CDR3aa: CASSINRGKGNTIYF; CDR3nt: TGTGCCAGTAGTATAAACAGGGGAAAAGGGAACACCATATATTTT; v_gene: TRBV19; j_gene: TRBJ1-3; abundance: NA; len: 15; d_gene: TRBD1
CDR3aa: CASSSTDRGRTEAFF; CDR3nt: TGTGCCAGCAGTTCTACGGACAGGGGGAGGACTGAAGCTTTCTTT; v_gene: TRBV6-5; j_gene: TRBJ1-1; abundance: NA; len: 15; d_gene: TRBD1
CDR3aa: CASSLAGTVGNSPLHF; CDR3nt: TGTGCCAGCAGCTTAGCCGGGACAGTCGGGAATTCACCCCTCCACTTT; v_gene: TRBV11-3; j_gene: TRBJ1-6; abundance: NA; len: 16; d_gene: TRBD1
CDR3aa: CASSQVGGLGTQYF; CDR3nt: TGTGCCAGCAGCCAAGTGGGCGGGCTGGGGACCCAGTACTTC; v_gene: TRBV14; j_gene: TRBJ2-5; abundance: NA; len: 14; d_gene: NA
CDR3aa: CASSLDGQGHNYGYTF; CDR3nt: TGCGCCAGCAGCTTGGATGGACAGGGACATAACTATGGCTACACCTTC; v_gene: TRBV5-1; j_gene: TRBJ1-2; abundance: NA; len: 16; d_gene: TRBD1
CDR3aa: CASSLTGENYEQYF; CDR3nt: TGCGCCAGCAGCTTGACGGGGGAGAACTACGAGCAGTACTTC; v_gene: TRBV5-1; j_gene: TRBJ2-7; abundance: once; len: 14; d_gene: NA
CDR3aa: CASTLTGRTEAFF; CDR3nt: TGTGCCAGCACCCTGACAGGGCGCACTGAAGCTTTCTTT; v_gene: TRBV12-3/TRBV12-4; j_gene: TRBJ1-1; abundance: NA; len: 13; d_gene: TRBD1
CDR3aa: CASRPGSGGPNQPQHF; CDR3nt: TGTGCCAGCAGACCTGGATCGGGGGGACCCAATCAGCCCCAGCATTTT; v_gene: TRBV28; j_gene: TRBJ1-5; abundance: NA; len: 16; d_gene: NA
CDR3aa: CASSQDPGGYYEQYF; CDR3nt: TGCGCCAGCAGCCAAGACCCGGGTGGGTACTACGAGCAGTACTTC; v_gene: TRBV4-1; j_gene: TRBJ2-7; abundance: few; len: 15; d_gene: NA
CDR3aa: CAISEPPASGRYEQYF; CDR3nt: TGTGCCATCAGTGAGCCCCCGGCTAGCGGGAGGTACGAGCAGTACTTC; v_gene: TRBV10-3; j_gene: TRBJ2-7; abundance: many; len: 16; d_gene: TRBD2
CDR3aa: CASSLGASSTDTQYF; CDR3nt: TGCGCCAGCAGCTTGGGGGCCAGCAGCACAGATACGCAGTATTTT; v_gene: TRBV5-1; j_gene: TRBJ2-3; abundance: few; len: 15; d_gene: NA
CDR3aa: CASSPAAGRKNTEAFF; CDR3nt: TGTGCCAGCTCACCAGCGGCAGGGAGGAAGAACACTGAAGCTTTCTTT; v_gene: TRBV18; j_gene: TRBJ1-1; abundance: NA; len: 16; d_gene: NA
CDR3aa: CASSQDQGRTETQYF; CDR3nt: TGCGCCAGCAGCCAAGATCAGGGTCGGACAGAGACCCAGTACTTC; v_gene: TRBV4-3; j_gene: TRBJ2-5; abundance: NA; len: 15; d_gene: NA
CDR3aa: CASRWEEPQHF; CDR3nt: TGTGCCAGCAGGTGGGAGGAGCCCCAGCATTTT; v_gene: TRBV9; j_gene: TRBJ1-5; abundance: NA; len: 11; d_gene: NA
CDR3aa: CAWSVLRGRDGYTF; CDR3nt: TGTGCCTGGAGTGTACTTAGGGGTAGGGATGGCTACACCTTC; v_gene: TRBV30; j_gene: TRBJ1-2; abundance: NA; len: 14; d_gene: NA
CDR3aa: CASSLGTFRTDTQYF; CDR3nt: TGTGCCAGCAGTTTAGGGACATTCCGCACAGATACGCAGTATTTT; v_gene: TRBV27; j_gene: TRBJ2-3; abundance: NA; len: 15; d_gene: NA
CDR3aa: CASSPTGTSGTRRNEQFF; CDR3nt: TGTGCCAGCAGCCCAACCGGGACTAGCGGGACCCGGAGGAATGAGCAGTTCTTC; v_gene: TRBV7-2; j_gene: TRBJ2-1; abundance: NA; len: 18; d_gene: TRBD2
CDR3aa: CATTRKGSAQETQYF; CDR3nt: TGTGCCACTACGAGAAAAGGAAGCGCTCAAGAGACCCAGTACTTC; v_gene: TRBV19; j_gene: TRBJ2-5; abundance: NA; len: 15; d_gene: NA
CDR3aa: CASSKGQGTNTGELFF; CDR3nt: TGTGCCAGTAGTAAGGGACAGGGGACGAACACCGGGGAGCTGTTTTTT; v_gene: TRBV19; j_gene: TRBJ2-2; abundance: NA; len: 16; d_gene: TRBD1
CDR3aa: CASRTSRGRDGGRYF; CDR3nt: TGTGCCAGCAGGACAAGTCGTGGCAGGGATGGTGGTCGGTACTTC; v_gene: TRBV21-1; j_gene: TRBJ2-4; abundance: NA; len: 15; d_gene: NA
CDR3aa: CASSPPSSNTQYF; CDR3nt: TGTGCCAGCTCACCACCGTCTAGTAATACGCAGTATTTT; v_gene: TRBV18; j_gene: TRBJ2-3; abundance: NA; len: 13; d_gene: NA
CDR3aa: CASSLATTGNEKLFF; CDR3nt: TGTGCCAGCAGCCTAGCTACGACGGGGAATGAAAAACTGTTTTTT; v_gene: TRBV12-1; j_gene: TRBJ1-4; abundance: NA; len: 15; d_gene: NA
CDR3aa: CASSPRSGGRDGTEAFF; CDR3nt: TGTGCCAGCTCACCGAGATCTGGGGGGAGGGACGGCACTGAAGCTTTCTTT; v_gene: TRBV18; j_gene: TRBJ1-1; abundance: few; len: 17; d_gene: NA
CDR3aa: CSAMSSSYNEQFF; CDR3nt: TGCAGCGCCATGAGTAGCTCCTACAATGAGCAGTTCTTC; v_gene: TRBV29-1; j_gene: TRBJ2-1; abundance: NA; len: 13; d_gene: NA
CDR3aa: CASSIGDTVYEQYF; CDR3nt: TGTGCCAGTAGTATAGGGGACACCGTTTACGAGCAGTACTTC; v_gene: TRBV19; j_gene: TRBJ2-7; abundance: NA; len: 14; d_gene: NA
CDR3aa: CASSIQAGGSYNEQFF; CDR3nt: TGTGCCAGTAGTATCCAGGCGGGAGGCTCCTACAATGAGCAGTTCTTC; v_gene: TRBV19; j_gene: TRBJ2-1; abundance: NA; len: 16; d_gene: TRBD2
CDR3aa: CASRREDHEQYF; CDR3nt: TGTGCCAGCAGGCGGGAGGACCACGAGCAGTACTTC; v_gene: TRBV28; j_gene: TRBJ2-7; abundance: NA; len: 12; d_gene: TRBD2
CDR3aa: CASSLSLRLAVTYNEQFF; CDR3nt: TGTGCCAGCAGCTTAAGTCTGAGACTAGCGGTTACCTACAATGAGCAGTTCTTC; v_gene: TRBV7-8; j_gene: TRBJ2-1; abundance: NA; len: 18; d_gene: TRBD2
CDR3aa: CASSLTTGRVDEQYF; CDR3nt: TGTGCCAGCAGCTTAACTACAGGGAGAGTTGACGAGCAGTACTTC; v_gene: TRBV7-9; j_gene: TRBJ2-7; abundance: NA; len: 15; d_gene: NA
CDR3aa: CSASIGNTIYF; CDR3nt: TGCAGTGCTTCTATTGGAAACACCATATATTTT; v_gene: TRBV20-1; j_gene: TRBJ1-3; abundance: NA; len: 11; d_gene: NA
CDR3aa: CASISGQGIGGTEAFF; CDR3nt: TGTGCCAGTATCTCGGGACAGGGGATTGGGGGAACTGAAGCTTTCTTT; v_gene: TRBV19; j_gene: TRBJ1-1; abundance: NA; len: 16; d_gene: TRBD1
CDR3aa: CASSRKYKVSGNIQYF; CDR3nt: TGTGCCAGCAGCCGAAAGTACAAGGTGTCGGGAAACATTCAGTACTTC; v_gene: TRBV3-1/TRBV3-2; j_gene: TRBJ2-4; abundance: NA; len: 16; d_gene: NA
CDR3aa: CASSGKSGSSYNEQFF; CDR3nt: TGTGCCAGCAGTGGAAAAAGCGGGAGCTCCTACAATGAGCAGTTCTTC; v_gene: TRBV2; j_gene: TRBJ2-1; abundance: once; len: 16; d_gene: TRBD2
CDR3aa: CASSTGGSETQYF; CDR3nt: TGTGCCAGCAGTACAGGGGGCTCAGAGACCCAGTACTTC; v_gene: TRBV28; j_gene: TRBJ2-5; abundance: NA; len: 13; d_gene: TRBD1
CDR3aa: CASSLDSMSGKLFF; CDR3nt: TGCGCCAGCAGCTTGGACAGCATGTCAGGAAAACTGTTTTTT; v_gene: TRBV5-1; j_gene: TRBJ1-4; abundance: NA; len: 14; d_gene: NA